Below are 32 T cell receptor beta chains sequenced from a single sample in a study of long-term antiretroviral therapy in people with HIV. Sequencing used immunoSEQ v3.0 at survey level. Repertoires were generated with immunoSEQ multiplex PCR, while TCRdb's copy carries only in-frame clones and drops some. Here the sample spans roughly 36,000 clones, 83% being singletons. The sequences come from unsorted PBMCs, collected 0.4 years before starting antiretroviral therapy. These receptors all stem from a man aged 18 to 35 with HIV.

The CDR3 DNA follows: TGTGCCAGCAGCGTTAGTGGCCCCTATGGCTACACCTTC. It encodes CASSVSGPYGYTF. This rearrangement joins TRBV9 to TRBJ1-2; no clear D. This CDR3 comprises 13 residues. The germline V gene encodes CDR1 SGDLS and CDR2 YYNGEE. The V end lost 2 bases, the J end lost 4 bases, and 9 bases lay between the germline ends.

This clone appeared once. CDR3 residues: CASSDRSLGSYTF. The CDR3 coding sequence is TGTGCCAGCAGCGACAGGAGTCTAGGGAGCTACACCTTC. This rearrangement joins TRBV6-5 to TRBJ1-2, with a tentative D call TRBD1 (6 bases). Germline V gene sequence: CDR1 MNHEY, CDR2 SVGAGI. The CDR3 extends over 13 amino acids. V lost 6 bases and J 9 bases, leaving 17 bases between the germline ends.

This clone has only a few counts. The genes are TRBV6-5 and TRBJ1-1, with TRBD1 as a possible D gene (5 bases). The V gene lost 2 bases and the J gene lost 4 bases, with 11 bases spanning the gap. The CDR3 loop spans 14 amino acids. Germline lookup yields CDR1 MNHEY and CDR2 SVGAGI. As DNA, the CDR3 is TGTGCCAGCAGTTACGCAGACAGAACCACTGAAGCTTTCTTT. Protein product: CASSYADRTTEAFF.

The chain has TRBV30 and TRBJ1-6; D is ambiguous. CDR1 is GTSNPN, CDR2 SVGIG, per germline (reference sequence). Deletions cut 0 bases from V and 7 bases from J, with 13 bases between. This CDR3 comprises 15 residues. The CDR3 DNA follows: TGTGCCTGGAGTGTCGGCCCAGGTGGGAATTCACCCCTCCACTTT. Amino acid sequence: CAWSVGPGGNSPLHF.

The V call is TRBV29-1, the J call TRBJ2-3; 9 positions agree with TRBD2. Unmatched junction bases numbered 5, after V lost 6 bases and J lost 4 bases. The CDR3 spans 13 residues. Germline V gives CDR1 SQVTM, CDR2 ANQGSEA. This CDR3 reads CSVKAGGPDTQYF. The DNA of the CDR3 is TGCAGCGTCAAAGCGGGAGGCCCAGATACGCAGTATTTT.

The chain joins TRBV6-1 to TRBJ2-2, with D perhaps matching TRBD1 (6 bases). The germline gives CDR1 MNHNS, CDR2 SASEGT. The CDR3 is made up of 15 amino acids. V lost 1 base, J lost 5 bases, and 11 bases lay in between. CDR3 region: CASSEGRGRTGELFF. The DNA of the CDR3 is TGTGCCAGCAGTGAAGGCAGGGGAAGGACCGGGGAGCTGTTTTTT.

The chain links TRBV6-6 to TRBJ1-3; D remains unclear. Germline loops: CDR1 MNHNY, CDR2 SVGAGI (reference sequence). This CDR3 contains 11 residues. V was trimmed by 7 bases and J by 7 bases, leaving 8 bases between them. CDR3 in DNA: TGTGCCAGCACCCGAGGGAACACCATATATTTT. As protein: CASTRGNTIYF.

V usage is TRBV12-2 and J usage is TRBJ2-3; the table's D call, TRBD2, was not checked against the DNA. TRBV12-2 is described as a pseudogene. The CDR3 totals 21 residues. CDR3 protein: CASRLAQCRTSGGRGTDTQYF. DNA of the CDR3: TGTGCAAGTCGCTTAGCGCAGTGTAGGACTAGCGGGGGACGGGGCACAGATACGCAGTATTTT.

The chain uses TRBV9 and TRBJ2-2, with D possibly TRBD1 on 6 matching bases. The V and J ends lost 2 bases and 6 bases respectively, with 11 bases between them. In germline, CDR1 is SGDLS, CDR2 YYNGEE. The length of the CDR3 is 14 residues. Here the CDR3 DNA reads TGTGCCAGCAGCGTGGACAGTGGATCCGGGGAGCTGTTTTTT. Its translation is CASSVDSGSGELFF.

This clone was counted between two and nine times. CDR3 amino acids: CASSFSPGYEQYF. In nucleotides, the CDR3 is TGCGCCAGCAGCTTCTCCCCGGGATACGAGCAGTACTTC. The gene calls are TRBV4-1 and TRBJ2-7; tentative D call: TRBD2 (5 bases). Trimming pared 5 bases from V and 4 bases from J, leaving 12 bases between. CDR1 is MGHRA, CDR2 YSYEKL, per germline. The CDR3 totals 13 residues.

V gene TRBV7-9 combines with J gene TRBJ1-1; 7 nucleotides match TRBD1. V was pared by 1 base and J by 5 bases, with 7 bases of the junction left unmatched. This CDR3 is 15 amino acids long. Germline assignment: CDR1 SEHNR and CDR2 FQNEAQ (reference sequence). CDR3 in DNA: TGTGCCAGCAGCTTAGAGCCCAGGGGGGGAACTGAAGCTTTCTTT. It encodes CASSLEPRGGTEAFF.

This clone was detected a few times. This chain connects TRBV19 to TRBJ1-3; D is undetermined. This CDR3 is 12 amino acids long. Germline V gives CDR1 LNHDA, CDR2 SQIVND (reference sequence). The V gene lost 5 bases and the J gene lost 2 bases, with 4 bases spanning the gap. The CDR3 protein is CASSPPGNTIYF. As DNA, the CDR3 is TGTGCCAGTAGTCCACCTGGAAACACCATATATTTT.

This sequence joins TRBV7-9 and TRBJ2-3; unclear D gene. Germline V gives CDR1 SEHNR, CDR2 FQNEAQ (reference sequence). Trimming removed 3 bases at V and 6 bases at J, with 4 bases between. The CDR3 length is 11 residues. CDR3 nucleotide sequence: TGTGCCAGCAGCTTGTTTGATACGCAGTATTTT. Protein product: CASSLFDTQYF.

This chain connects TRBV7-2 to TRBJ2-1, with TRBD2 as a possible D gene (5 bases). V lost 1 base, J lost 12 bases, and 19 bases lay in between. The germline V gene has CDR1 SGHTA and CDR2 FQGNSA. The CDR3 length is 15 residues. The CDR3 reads CASSLERTSQVGQFF. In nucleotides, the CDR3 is TGTGCCAGCAGCTTAGAGCGGACCTCCCAGGTCGGGCAGTTCTTC.

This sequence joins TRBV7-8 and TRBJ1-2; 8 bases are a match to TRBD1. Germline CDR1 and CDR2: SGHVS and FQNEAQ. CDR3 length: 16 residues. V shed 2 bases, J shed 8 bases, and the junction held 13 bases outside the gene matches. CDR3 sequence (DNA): TGTGCCAGCAGCTTAAGGCAGGGGGCCTTCTCCGGGGGCTACACCTTC. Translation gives CASSLRQGAFSGGYTF. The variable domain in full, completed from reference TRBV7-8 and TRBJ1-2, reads GAGVSQSPRYKVAKRGQDVALRCDPISGHVSLFWYQQALGQGPEFLTYFQNEAQLDKSGLPSDRFFAERPEGSVSTLKIQRTQQEDSAVYLCASSLRQGAFSGGYTFGSGTRLTVV.

The CDR3 DNA reads TGTGCCAGCAGGGGGGTTGGGGAGACCCAGTACTTC. Its protein product is CASRGVGETQYF. This rearrangement joins TRBV6-5 to TRBJ2-5; D may match TRBD1 or TRBD2 (5 bases each). V was trimmed by 6 bases and J by 5 bases, leaving 10 bases between them. The CDR3 spans 12 residues. In germline, CDR1 is MNHEY, CDR2 SVGAGI.

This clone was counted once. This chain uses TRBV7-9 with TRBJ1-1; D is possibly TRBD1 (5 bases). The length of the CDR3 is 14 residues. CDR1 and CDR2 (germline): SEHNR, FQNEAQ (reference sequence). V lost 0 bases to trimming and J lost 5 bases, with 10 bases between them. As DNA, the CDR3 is TGTGCCAGCAGCTTAGCGGGCAGGGTGACTGAAGCTTTCTTT. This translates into CASSLAGRVTEAFF.

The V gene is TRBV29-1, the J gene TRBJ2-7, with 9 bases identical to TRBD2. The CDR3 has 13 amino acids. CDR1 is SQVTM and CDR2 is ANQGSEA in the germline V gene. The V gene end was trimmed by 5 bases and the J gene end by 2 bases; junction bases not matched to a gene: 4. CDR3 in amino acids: CSVTGTSTYEQYF. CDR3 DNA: TGCAGCGTTACCGGGACTAGCACCTACGAGCAGTACTTC.

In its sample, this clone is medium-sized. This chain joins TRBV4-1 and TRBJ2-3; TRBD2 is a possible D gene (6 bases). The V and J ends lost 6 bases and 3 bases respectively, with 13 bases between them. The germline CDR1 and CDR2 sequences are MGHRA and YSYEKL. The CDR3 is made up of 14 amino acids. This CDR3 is CASSFSGGTDTQYF. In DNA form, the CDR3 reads TGCGCCAGCAGTTTTTCCGGGGGTACAGATACGCAGTATTTT.

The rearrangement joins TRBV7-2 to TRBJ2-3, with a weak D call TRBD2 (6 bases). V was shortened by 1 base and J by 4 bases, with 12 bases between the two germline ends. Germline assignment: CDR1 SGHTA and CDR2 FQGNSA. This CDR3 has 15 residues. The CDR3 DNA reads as TGTGCCAGCAGCTTAGATGTGGGAGGCGCAGATACGCAGTATTTT. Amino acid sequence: CASSLDVGGADTQYF. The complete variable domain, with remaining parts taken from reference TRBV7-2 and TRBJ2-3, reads GAGVSQSPSNKVTEKGKDVELRCDPISGHTALYWYRQSLGQGLEFLIYFQGNSAPDKSGLPSDRFSAERTGGSVSTLTIQRTQQEDSAVYLCASSLDVGGADTQYFGPGTRLTVL.

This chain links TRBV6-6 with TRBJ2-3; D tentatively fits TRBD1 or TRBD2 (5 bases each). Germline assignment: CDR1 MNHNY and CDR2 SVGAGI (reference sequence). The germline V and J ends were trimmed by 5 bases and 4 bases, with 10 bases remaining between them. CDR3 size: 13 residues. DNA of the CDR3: TGTGCCAGCAGTCCCCGGGGCCCAGATACGCAGTATTTT. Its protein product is CASSPRGPDTQYF.

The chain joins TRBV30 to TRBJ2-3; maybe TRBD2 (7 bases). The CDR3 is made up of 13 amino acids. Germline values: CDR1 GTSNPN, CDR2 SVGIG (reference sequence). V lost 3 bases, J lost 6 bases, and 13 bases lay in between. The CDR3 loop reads CAWRGGAWDTQYF. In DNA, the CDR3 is TGTGCCTGGAGGGGGGGGGCATGGGATACGCAGTATTTT. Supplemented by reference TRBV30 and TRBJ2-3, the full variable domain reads SQTIHQWPATLVQPVGSPLSLECTVEGTSNPNLYWYRQAAGRGLQLLFYSVGIGQISSEVPQNLSASRPQDRQFILSSKKLLLSDSGFYLCAWRGGAWDTQYFGPGTRLTVL.

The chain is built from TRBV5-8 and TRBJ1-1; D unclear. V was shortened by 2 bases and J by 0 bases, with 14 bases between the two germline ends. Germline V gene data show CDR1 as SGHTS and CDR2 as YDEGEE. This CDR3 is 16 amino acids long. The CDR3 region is CASSFRAATLNTEAFF. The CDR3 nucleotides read TGTGCCAGCAGCTTTCGGGCCGCTACCTTGAACACTGAAGCTTTCTTT.

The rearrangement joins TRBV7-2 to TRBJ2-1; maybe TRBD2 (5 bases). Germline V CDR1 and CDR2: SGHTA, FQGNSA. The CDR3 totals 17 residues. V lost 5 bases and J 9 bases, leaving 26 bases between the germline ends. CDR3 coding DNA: TGTGCCAGCAGCCCCCAGGTTGGAGGTGACGTATCGGGTGAGCAGTTCTTC. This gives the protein CASSPQVGGDVSGEQFF.

DNA for the CDR3: TGTGCCAGCAGTTTCTACAGGGGGCTCCCTTCCTACGAGCAGTACTTC. Protein product: CASSFYRGLPSYEQYF. J is TRBJ2-7 and V is TRBV28; TRBD1 agrees at 9 bases. V was pared by 3 bases and J by 1 base, with 7 bases of the junction left unmatched. CDR1 and CDR2 from the germline V gene are MDHEN and SYDVKM. This CDR3 spans 16 amino acids.

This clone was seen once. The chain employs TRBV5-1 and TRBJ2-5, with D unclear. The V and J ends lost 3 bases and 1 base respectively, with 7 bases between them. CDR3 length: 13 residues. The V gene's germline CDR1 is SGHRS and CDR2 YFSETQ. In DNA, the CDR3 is TGCGCCAGCAGCTCTATCCCCCAAGAGACCCAGTACTTC. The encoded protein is CASSSIPQETQYF.

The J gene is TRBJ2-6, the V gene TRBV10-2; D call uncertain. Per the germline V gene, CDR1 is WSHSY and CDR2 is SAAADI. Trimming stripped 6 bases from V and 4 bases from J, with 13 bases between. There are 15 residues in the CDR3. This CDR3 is CASSLGWPGANVLTF. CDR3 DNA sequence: TGCGCCAGCAGCTTAGGGTGGCCCGGGGCCAACGTCCTGACTTTC.

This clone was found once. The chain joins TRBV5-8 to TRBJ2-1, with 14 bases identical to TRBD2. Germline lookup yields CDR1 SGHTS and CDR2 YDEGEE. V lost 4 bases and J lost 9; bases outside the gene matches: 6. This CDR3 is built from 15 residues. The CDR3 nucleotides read TGTGCCAGCAGCCGGCGACTAGCGGGAGGGCGTGAGCAGTTCTTC. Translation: CASSRRLAGGREQFF. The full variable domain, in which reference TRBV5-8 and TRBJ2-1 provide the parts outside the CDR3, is EAGVTQSPTHLIKTRGQQATLRCSPISGHTSVYWYQQALGLGLQFLLWYDEGEERNRGNFPPRFSGRQFPNYSSELNVNALELEDSALYLCASSRRLAGGREQFFGPGTRLTVL.

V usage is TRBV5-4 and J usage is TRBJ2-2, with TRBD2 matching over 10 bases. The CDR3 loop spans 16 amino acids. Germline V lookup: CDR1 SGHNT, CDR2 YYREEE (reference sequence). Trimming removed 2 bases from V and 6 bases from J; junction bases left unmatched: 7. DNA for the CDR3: TGTGCCAGCAGCTTAACTAGCGGGGTGACGGCCGGGGAGCTGTTTTTT. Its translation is CASSLTSGVTAGELFF.

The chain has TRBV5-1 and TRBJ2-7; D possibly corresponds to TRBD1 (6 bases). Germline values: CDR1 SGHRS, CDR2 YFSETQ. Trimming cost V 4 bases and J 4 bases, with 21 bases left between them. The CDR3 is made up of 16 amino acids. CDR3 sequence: CASSPDSLITPYEQYF. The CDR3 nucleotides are TGCGCCAGCAGCCCGGACAGTCTTATAACCCCATACGAGCAGTACTTC. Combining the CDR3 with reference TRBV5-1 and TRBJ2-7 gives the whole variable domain KAGVTQTPRYLIKTRGQQVTLSCSPISGHRSVSWYQQTPGQGLQFLFEYFSETQRNKGNFPGRFSGRQFSNSRSEMNVSTLELGDSALYLCASSPDSLITPYEQYFGPGTRLTVT.

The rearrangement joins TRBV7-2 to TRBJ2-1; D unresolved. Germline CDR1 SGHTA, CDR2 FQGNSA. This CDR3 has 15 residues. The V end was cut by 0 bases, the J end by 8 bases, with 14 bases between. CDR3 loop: CASSLAPVREYEQFF. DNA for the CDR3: TGTGCCAGCAGCTTAGCGCCGGTTAGAGAGTATGAGCAGTTCTTC. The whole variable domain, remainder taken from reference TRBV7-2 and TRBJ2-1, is GAGVSQSPSNKVTEKGKDVELRCDPISGHTALYWYRQSLGQGLEFLIYFQGNSAPDKSGLPSDRFSAERTGGSVSTLTIQRTQQEDSAVYLCASSLAPVREYEQFFGPGTRLTVL.

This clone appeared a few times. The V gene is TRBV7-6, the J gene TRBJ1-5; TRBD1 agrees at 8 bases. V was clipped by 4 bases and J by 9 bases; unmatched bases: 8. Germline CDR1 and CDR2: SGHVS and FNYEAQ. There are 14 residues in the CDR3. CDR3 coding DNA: TGTGCCAGCAGCTATGGACAGGGAAGTTCGCCCCAGCATTTT. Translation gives CASSYGQGSSPQHF.